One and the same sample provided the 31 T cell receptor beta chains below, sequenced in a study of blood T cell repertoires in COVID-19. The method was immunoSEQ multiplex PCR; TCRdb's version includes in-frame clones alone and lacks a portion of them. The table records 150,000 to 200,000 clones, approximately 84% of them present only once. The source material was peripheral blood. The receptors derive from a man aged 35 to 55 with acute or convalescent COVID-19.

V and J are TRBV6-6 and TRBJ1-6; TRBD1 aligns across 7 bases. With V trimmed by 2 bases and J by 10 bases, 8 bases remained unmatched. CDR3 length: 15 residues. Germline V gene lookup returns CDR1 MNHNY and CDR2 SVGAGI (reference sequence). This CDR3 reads CASSYDEGARSPLHF. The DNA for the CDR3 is TGTGCCAGCAGTTACGATGAGGGGGCGAGATCACCCCTCCACTTT.

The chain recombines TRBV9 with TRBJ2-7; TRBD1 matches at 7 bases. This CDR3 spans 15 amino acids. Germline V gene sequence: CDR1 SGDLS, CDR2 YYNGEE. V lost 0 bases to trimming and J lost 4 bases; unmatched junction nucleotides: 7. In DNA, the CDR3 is TGTGCCAGCAGCGTAGAAGGGACAGCATTATACGAGCAGTACTTC. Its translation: CASSVEGTALYEQYF.

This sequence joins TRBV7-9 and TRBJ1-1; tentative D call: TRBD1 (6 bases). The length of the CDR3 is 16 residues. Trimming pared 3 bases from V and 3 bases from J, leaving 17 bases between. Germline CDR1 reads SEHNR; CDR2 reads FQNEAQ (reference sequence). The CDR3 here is CASSFPQTGRHTEAFF. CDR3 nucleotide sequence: TGTGCCAGCAGCTTTCCACAGACAGGACGCCACACTGAAGCTTTCTTT.

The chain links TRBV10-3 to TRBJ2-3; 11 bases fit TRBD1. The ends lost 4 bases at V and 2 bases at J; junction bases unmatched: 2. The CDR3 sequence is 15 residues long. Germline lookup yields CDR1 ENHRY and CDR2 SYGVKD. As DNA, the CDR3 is TGTGCCATCAGTGGCGGACAGGGGGCCACAGATACGCAGTATTTT. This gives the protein CAISGGQGATDTQYF.

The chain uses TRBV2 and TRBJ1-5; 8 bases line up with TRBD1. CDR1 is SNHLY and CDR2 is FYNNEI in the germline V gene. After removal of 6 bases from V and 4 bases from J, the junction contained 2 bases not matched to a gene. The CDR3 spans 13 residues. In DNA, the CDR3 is TGTGCCAGCAGACAGGGGGATAATCAGCCCCAGCATTTT. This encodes CASRQGDNQPQHF.

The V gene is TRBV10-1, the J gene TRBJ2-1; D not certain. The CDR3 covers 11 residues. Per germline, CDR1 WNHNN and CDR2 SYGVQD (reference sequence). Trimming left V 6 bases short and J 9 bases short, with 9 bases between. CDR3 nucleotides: TGCGCCAGCAGCGAGACGGTTGAGCAGTTCTTC. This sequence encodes CASSETVEQFF.

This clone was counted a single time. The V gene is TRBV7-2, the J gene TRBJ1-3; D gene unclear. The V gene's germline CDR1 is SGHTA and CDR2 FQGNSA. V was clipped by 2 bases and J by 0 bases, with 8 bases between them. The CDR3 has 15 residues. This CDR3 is CASSLMPSSGNTIYF. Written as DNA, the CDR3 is TGTGCCAGCAGCTTAATGCCGAGCTCTGGAAACACCATATATTTT. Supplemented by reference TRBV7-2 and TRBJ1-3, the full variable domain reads GAGVSQSPSNKVTEKGKDVELRCDPISGHTALYWYRQSLGQGLEFLIYFQGNSAPDKSGLPSDRFSAERTGGSVSTLTIQRTQQEDSAVYLCASSLMPSSGNTIYFGEGSWLTVV.

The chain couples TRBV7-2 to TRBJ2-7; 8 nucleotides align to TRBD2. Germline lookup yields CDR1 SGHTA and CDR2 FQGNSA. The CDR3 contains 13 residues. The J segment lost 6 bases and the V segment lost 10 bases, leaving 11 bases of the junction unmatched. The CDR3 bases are TGTGCCACCGCGCGGGAGCGGGGGAGCGAGCAGTACTTC. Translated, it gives CATARERGSEQYF. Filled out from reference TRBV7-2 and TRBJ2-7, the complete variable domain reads GAGVSQSPSNKVTEKGKDVELRCDPISGHTALYWYRQSLGQGLEFLIYFQGNSAPDKSGLPSDRFSAERTGGSVSTLTIQRTQQEDSAVYLCATARERGSEQYFGPGTRLTVT.

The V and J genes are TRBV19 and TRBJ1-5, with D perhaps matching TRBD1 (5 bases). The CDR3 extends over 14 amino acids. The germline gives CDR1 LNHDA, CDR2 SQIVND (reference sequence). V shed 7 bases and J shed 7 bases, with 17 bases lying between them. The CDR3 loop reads CASTLGSWGQPQHF. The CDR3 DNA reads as TGTGCCAGTACCCTTGGTAGCTGGGGCCAGCCCCAGCATTTT.

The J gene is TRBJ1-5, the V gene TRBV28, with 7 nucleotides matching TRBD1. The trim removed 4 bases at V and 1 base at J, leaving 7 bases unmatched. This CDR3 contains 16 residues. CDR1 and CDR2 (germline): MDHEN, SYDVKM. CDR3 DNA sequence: TGTGCCAGCAGTTCCCCGGGACAGAGGAGCAATCAGCCCCAGCATTTT. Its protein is CASSSPGQRSNQPQHF. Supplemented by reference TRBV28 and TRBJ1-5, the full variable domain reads DVKVTQSSRYLVKRTGEKVFLECVQDMDHENMFWYRQDPGLGLRLIYFSYDVKMKEKGDIPEGYSVSREKKERFSLILESASTNQTSMYLCASSSPGQRSNQPQHFGDGTRLSIL.

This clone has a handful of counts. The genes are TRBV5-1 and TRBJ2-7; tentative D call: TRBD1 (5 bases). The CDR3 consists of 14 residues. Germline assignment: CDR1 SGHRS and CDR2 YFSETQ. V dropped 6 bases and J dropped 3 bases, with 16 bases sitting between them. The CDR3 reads CASIESPGIYEQYF. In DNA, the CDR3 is TGCGCCAGCATCGAATCTCCAGGGATCTACGAGCAGTACTTC.

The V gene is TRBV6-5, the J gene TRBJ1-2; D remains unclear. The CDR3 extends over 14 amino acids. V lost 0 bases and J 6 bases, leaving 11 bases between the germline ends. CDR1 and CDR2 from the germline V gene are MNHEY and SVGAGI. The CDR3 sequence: CASSYSVLADGYTF. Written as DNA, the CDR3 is TGTGCCAGCAGTTACTCGGTCCTCGCAGATGGCTACACCTTC.

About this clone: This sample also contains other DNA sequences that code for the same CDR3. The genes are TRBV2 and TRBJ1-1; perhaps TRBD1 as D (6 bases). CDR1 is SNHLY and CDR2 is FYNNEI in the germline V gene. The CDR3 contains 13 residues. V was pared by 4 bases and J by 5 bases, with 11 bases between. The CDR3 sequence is CASSVQGSTEAFF. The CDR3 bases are TGTGCCAGCAGTGTACAGGGTAGTACTGAAGCTTTCTTT.

Here the CDR3 DNA reads TGTGCCTGGGAAAGGGGGAGAGGACAGCCCCAGCATTTT. Its translation: CAWERGRGQPQHF. This chain uses TRBV30 with TRBJ1-5, with D possibly being TRBD1 (6 bases). The CDR3 length is 13 residues. Germline V gives CDR1 GTSNPN, CDR2 SVGIG (reference sequence). Between the trimmed V and J ends, which lost 5 bases and 7 bases, there was a span of 15 bases.

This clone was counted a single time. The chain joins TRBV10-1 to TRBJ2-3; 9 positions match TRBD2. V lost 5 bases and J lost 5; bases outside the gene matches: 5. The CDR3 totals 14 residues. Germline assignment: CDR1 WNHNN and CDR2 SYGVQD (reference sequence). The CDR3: CASSPSGVQDTQYF. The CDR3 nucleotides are TGCGCCAGCAGTCCTAGCGGGGTTCAAGATACGCAGTATTTT.

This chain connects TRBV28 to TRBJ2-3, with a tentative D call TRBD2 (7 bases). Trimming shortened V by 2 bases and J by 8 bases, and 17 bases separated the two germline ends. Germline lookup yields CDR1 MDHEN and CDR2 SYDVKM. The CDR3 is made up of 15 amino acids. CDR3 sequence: CASSLRGAGSGTQYF. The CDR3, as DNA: TGTGCCAGCAGTTTACGGGGGGCCGGTTCAGGTACGCAGTATTTT.

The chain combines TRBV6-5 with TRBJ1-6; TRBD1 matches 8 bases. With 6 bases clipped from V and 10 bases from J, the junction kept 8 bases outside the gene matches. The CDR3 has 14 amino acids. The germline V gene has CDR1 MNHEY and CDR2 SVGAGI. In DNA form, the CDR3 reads TGTGCCAGCAGCGACAGGGGAGGTGGATCACCCCTCCACTTT. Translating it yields CASSDRGGGSPLHF.

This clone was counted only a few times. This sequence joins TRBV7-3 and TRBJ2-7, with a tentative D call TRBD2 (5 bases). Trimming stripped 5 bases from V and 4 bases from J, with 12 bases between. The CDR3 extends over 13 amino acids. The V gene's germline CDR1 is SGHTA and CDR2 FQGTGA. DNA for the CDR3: TGTGCCAGCAGCACGACTATGGGTTACGAGCAGTACTTC. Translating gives CASSTTMGYEQYF.

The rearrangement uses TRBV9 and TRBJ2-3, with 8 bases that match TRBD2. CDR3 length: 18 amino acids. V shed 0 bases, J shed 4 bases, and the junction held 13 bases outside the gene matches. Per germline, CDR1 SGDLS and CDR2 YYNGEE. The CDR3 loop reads CASSVAGGPMGSADTQYF. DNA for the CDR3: TGTGCCAGCAGCGTAGCGGGGGGGCCAATGGGGTCGGCAGATACGCAGTATTTT.

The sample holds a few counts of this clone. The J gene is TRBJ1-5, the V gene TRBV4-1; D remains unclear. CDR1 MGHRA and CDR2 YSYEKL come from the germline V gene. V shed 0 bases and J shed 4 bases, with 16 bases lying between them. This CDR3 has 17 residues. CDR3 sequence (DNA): TGCGCCAGCAGCCAAGATGGAGGCTTCATGGGGAATCAGCCCCAGCATTTT. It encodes CASSQDGGFMGNQPQHF.

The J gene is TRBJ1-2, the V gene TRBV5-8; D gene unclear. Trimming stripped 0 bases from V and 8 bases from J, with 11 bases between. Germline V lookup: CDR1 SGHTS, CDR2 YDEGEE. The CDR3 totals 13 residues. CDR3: CASSLEVDLGYTF. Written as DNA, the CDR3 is TGTGCCAGCAGCTTGGAAGTTGACTTAGGCTACACCTTC.

CDR3 protein: CASSWTGREFTTGELFF. The CDR3 region has the DNA TGTGCCAGCAGCTGGACAGGGAGGGAGTTCACCACCGGGGAGCTGTTTTTT. The rearrangement links TRBV5-5 to TRBJ2-2; weak D call: TRBD1 (8 bases). The germline V gene encodes CDR1 SGHKS and CDR2 YYEKEE (reference sequence). Trimming removed 3 bases at V and 4 bases at J, with 19 bases between. The CDR3 totals 17 residues.

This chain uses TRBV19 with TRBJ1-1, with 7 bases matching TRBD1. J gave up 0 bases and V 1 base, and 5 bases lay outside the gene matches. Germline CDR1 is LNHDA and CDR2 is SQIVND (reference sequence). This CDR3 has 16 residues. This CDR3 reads CASSIARGLVNTEAFF. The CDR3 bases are TGTGCCAGTAGTATAGCGAGGGGGCTCGTGAACACTGAAGCTTTCTTT.

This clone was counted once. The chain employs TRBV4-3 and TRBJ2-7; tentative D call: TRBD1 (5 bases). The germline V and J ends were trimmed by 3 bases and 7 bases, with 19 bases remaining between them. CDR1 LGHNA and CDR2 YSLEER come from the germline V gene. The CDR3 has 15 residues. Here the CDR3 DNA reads TGCGCCAGCAGCCAGTCGGTGGGGCCTCGGAGAGAGCAGTACTTC. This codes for CASSQSVGPRREQYF.

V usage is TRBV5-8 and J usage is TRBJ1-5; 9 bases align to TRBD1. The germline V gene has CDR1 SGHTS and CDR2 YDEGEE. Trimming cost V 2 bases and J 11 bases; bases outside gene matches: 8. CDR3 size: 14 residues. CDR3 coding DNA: TGTGCCAGCAGCTTTGACAGGGGGATTAGGGCCCAGCATTTT. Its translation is CASSFDRGIRAQHF.

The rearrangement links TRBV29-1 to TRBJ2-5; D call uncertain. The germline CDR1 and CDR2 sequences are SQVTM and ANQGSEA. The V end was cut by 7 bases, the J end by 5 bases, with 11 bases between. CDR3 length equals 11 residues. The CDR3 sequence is CSAQVRETQYF. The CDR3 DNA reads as TGCAGCGCCCAAGTCCGGGAGACCCAGTACTTC.

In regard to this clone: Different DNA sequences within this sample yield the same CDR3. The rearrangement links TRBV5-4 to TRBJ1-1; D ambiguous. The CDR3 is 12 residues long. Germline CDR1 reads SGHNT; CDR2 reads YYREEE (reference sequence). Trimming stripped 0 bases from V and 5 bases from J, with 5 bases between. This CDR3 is CASSLVGTEAFF. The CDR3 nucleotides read TGTGCCAGCAGCTTGGTCGGGACTGAAGCTTTCTTT.

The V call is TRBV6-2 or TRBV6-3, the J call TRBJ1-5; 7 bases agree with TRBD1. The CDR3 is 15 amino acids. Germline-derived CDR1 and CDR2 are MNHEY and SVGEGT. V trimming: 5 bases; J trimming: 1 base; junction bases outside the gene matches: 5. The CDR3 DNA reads TGTGCCAGCAGTACCGGACAGGTCAGCAATCAGCCCCAGCATTTT. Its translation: CASSTGQVSNQPQHF.

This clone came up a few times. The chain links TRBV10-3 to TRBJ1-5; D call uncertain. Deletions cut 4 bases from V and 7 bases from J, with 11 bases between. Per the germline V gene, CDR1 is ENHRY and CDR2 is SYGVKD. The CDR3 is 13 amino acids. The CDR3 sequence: CAISGGVGQPQHF. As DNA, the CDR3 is TGTGCCATCAGTGGCGGGGTTGGCCAGCCCCAGCATTTT.

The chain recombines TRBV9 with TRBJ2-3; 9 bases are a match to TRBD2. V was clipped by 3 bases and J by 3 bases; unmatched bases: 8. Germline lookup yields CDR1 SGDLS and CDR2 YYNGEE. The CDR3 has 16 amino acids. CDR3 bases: TGTGCCAGCAGCGCGTTCGGGACTAGCTCAACAGATACGCAGTATTTT. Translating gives CASSAFGTSSTDTQYF. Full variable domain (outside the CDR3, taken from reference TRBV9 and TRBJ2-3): DSGVTQTPKHLITATGQRVTLRCSPRSGDLSVYWYQQSLDQGLQFLIQYYNGEERAKGNILERFSAQQFPDLHSELNLSSLELGDSALYFCASSAFGTSSTDTQYFGPGTRLTVL.

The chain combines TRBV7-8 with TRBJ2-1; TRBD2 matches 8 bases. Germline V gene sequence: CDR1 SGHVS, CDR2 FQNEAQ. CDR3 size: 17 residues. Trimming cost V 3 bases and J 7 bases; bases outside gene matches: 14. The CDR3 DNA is TGTGCCAGCAGCTTTTCGGCGGCGGCGGGGGGATGGAATGAGCAGTTCTTC. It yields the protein CASSFSAAAGGWNEQFF.